Presented here are 27 T cell receptor beta chains from one specimen sequenced in a study of tumor-infiltrating lymphocytes in primary liver carcinoma. cDNA specific to TCR beta was made from roughly 500 ng of total RNA, with a constant-region primer employed for priming. Slightly modified ARM-PCR served as the procedure for the TCR beta libraries. These libraries came from three rounds of nested multiplex PCR. Investigators reported that the first two PCR rounds, at roughly 10 cycles each, used TRBV1-TRBV30 forward primers with a C-beta reverse primer. A single record per CDR3 protein comes from TCRdb applying MiXCR to the multiplex PCR reads. The data contain 310,000 or so distinct CDR3 sequences, approximately 54% of them singletons. Unsorted whole blood supplied the blood RNA, and germline DNA was isolated too. The sequencing input was peripheral blood. These receptor sequences come from a woman in her twenties or thirties with primary liver carcinoma and hepatitis B virus infection.

In regard to this clonotype: Relative to the germline gene, one junction end is altered; a read error may explain this. The chain couples TRBV11-2 to TRBJ2-6, with 7 bases that match TRBD1. The CDR3 is 18 amino acids. Looked up from germline, CDR1 is SGHAT and CDR2 is FQNNGV. In nucleotides, the CDR3 is TGTGCCAGCGGCTTAGGGGGCACAGCCTCCTCTGGGGCCAACGTCCTGACTTTC. Translation gives CASGLGGTASSGANVLTF.

Of note for this clonotype: The germline gene is not matched at one end of the junction; a read error may be the cause. This rearrangement joins TRBV4-3 to TRBJ1-6; 9 bases align to TRBD1. This CDR3 has 18 amino acids. The germline gives CDR1 LGHNA, CDR2 YSLEER. The CDR3 reads CASSQGQGTISYNSPLHF. In DNA form, the CDR3 reads TGTGCCAGCAGCCAGGGACAGGGCACAATCTCCTATAATTCACCCCTCCACTTT.

With respect to this clonotype: One junction end does not reproduce the germline sequence, and a read error may be involved. This chain uses TRBV6-2 or TRBV6-3 with TRBJ1-1; no firm D call. This CDR3 contains 13 residues. Germline CDR1 reads MNHEY; CDR2 reads SVGEGT. CDR3: CAGSYPTQTEAFF. Here the CDR3 DNA reads TGTGCCGGCAGTTACCCGACCCAGACAGAAGCTTTCTTT.

This clonotype was observed a few times. The junction and the germline gene differ at one end; a read error may be behind it. CDR3 protein: CSVEDRGPTYDQYF. The CDR3, as DNA: TGCAGCGTTGAAGATCGGGGGCCGACCTACGATCAGTACTTC. This chain connects TRBV29-1 to TRBJ2-7; perhaps D is TRBD1 or TRBD2 (6 bases each). Per germline, CDR1 SQVTM and CDR2 ANQGSEA. The length of the CDR3 is 14 residues.

This clonotype was recorded once. A much larger clone differs from this one at a single base, so this may be a read error. V is TRBV4-1 and J is TRBJ2-1; the D gene is possibly TRBD1 (5 bases). CDR1 and CDR2 (germline): MGHRA, YSYEKL. The CDR3 is 15 residues long. Written as DNA, the CDR3 is TGCGCCAGCAGCCAAGTGGGATTAGAGGACAATGAGCTGTTCTTC. Its translation is CASSQVGLEDNELFF.

With respect to this clonotype: With a much larger clone just one base away, this may be a read error. As the CDR3 is not closed by the conserved phenylalanine or tryptophan, this likely results from a read error. This sequence joins TRBV29-1 and TRBJ1-5; D may be TRBD1 (5 bases). The CDR3 totals 15 residues. V was cut by 4 bases and J by 3 bases, with 16 bases left in between. CDR1 and CDR2 (germline): SQVTM, ANQGSEA. The CDR3 sequence is CSVVFEGTNNQPQHL. The CDR3 region has the DNA TGCAGCGTTGTGTTTGAGGGGACCAACAATCAGCCCCAGCATTTA.

A word on this clonotype: Germline and junction disagree at one end, which may indicate a read error. The chain couples TRBV29-1 to TRBJ2-7, with a weak D call TRBD2 (6 bases). The V gene's germline CDR1 is SQVTM and CDR2 ANQGSEA. This CDR3 comprises 13 residues. The CDR3 coding sequence is TGCAGCGGTACAATTGGGACTTCCTACGAGCGGTACTTC. This gives the protein CSGTIGTSYERYF.

The CDR3 DNA sequence: TGCAGCATAGGCACCTCCACAGATACGCAGTATTTT. Protein: CSIGTSTDTQYF. The chain has TRBV29-1 and TRBJ2-3; D is unresolved. Per germline, CDR1 SQVTM and CDR2 ANQGSEA. V was clipped by 8 bases and J by 2 bases, with 11 bases between them. The CDR3 loop spans 12 amino acids.

This chain uses TRBV12-3 or TRBV12-4 with TRBJ2-1, with TRBD2 as a possible D gene (5 bases). Trimming cost V 6 bases and J 0 bases, with 18 bases left between them. This CDR3 has 17 residues. The CDR3 region has the DNA TGTGCCAGCAGGGGGTTAAGGACTGGCAGCTCCTACAATGAGCAGTTCTTC. Translating gives CASRGLRTGSSYNEQFF.

This clonotype showed up just once. Compared with germline, one end of the junction differs, possibly owing to a read error. This chain joins TRBV11-3 and TRBJ1-1, with 7 bases matching TRBD1. Germline V gives CDR1 SGHNT, CDR2 YENEEA. The CDR3 spans 16 residues. The CDR3 loop reads CTSSLEGAKGNTKAFF. As DNA, the CDR3 is TGTACCAGCAGCTTAGAGGGGGCGAAGGGGAACACTAAAGCTTTCTTT. Looking up the rest from reference TRBV11-3 and TRBJ1-1 gives the full variable domain: EAGVVQSPRYKIIEKKQPVAFWCNPISGHNTLYWYLQNLGQGPELLIRYENEEAVDDSQLPKDRFSAERLKGVDSTLKIQPAELGDSAVYLCTSSLEGAKGNTKAFFGQGTRLTVV.

Concerning this clonotype: A junction end diverges from the germline sequence, so it may reflect a read error. This sequence joins TRBV11-2 and TRBJ2-5, with D possibly TRBD2 on 5 matching bases. CDR3 length: 13 amino acids. Germline CDR1 reads SGHAT; CDR2 reads FQNNGV. The chain's CDR3 is CGSSTEGGETQYF. The CDR3 bases are TGTGGCAGCAGCACAGAGGGCGGGGAGACCCAGTACTTC.

This clonotype came up a few times. This could be a read error, since a much larger clone is one nucleotide away. The chain uses TRBV29-1 and TRBJ2-7; tentatively, D is TRBD2 (5 bases). Germline CDR1 reads SQVTM; CDR2 reads ANQGSEA. This CDR3 has 13 residues. V was pared by 7 bases and J by 5 bases, with 18 bases between. CDR3 region: CSGRRGSSDEQYF. CDR3 coding DNA: TGCAGCGGAAGGCGTGGGAGCAGCGACGAGCAGTACTTC.

The chain uses TRBV5-4 and TRBJ2-7, with 7 bases fitting TRBD1. The ends lost 5 bases at V and 3 bases at J; junction bases unmatched: 8. CDR1 is SGHNT, CDR2 YYREEE, per germline (reference sequence). The CDR3 spans 14 residues. CDR3 loop: CASRPSGQDYEQYF. DNA for the CDR3: TGTGCCAGCAGGCCGAGTGGACAGGACTACGAGCAGTACTTC.

The gene calls are TRBV29-1 and TRBJ2-7; D gene unclear. This CDR3 is built from 13 residues. V was shortened by 4 bases and J by 0 bases, with 10 bases between the two germline ends. Germline V lookup: CDR1 SQVTM, CDR2 ANQGSEA. The CDR3 reads CSVGATDSYEQYF. CDR3 in DNA: TGCAGCGTTGGTGCTACTGACTCCTACGAGCAGTACTTC.

Concerning this clonotype itself: At one of its ends the junction is not consistent with the germline gene, which may arise from a read error. The rearrangement uses TRBV12-3 or TRBV12-4 and TRBJ2-1; D is possibly TRBD2 (7 bases). The CDR3 totals 15 residues. In DNA form, the CDR3 reads TGTGTCAGCAGCTACGGACAGCGGGGCTACAATGAGCAGTTCTTC. This translates into CVSSYGQRGYNEQFF.

Remarks on this clonotype: The conserved final phenylalanine or tryptophan is absent from the CDR3, which likely points to a read error. The gene calls are TRBV11-3 and TRBJ1-2; possibly TRBD1 for D (5 bases). The CDR3 contains 14 residues. Germline values: CDR1 SGHNT, CDR2 YENEEA. The CDR3 sequence: CTSSLSRGMRSYTL. Written as DNA, the CDR3 is TGTACCAGCAGCTTAAGTCGGGGGATGAGGAGCTACACCCTC.

This clonotype occurred many times. Mismatch with germline at one junction end may stem from a read error. The rearrangement uses TRBV12-3 or TRBV12-4 and TRBJ2-1; the D call may be TRBD1 or TRBD2 (5 bases each). The CDR3 covers 11 residues. In DNA, the CDR3 is TGTGCCAGCAGTAGACCGGGACGAATATACTTC. Translation: CASSRPGRIYF.

For this clonotype: A junction boundary mismatches the germline segment, possibly from a read error. The chain uses TRBV12-3 or TRBV12-4 and TRBJ1-2; maybe TRBD1 (5 bases). CDR3 length equals 13 residues. In DNA form, the CDR3 reads TGTGCCAGCAGTTTGGGGCTAGGCTATGGCAACACCTTC. Its translation: CASSLGLGYGNTF.

The rearrangement links TRBV6-5 to TRBJ2-7; 7 bases line up with TRBD2. Germline values: CDR1 MNHEY, CDR2 SVGAGI. V gave up 5 bases and J gave up 0 bases; unmatched junction bases: 7. This CDR3 spans 15 amino acids. CDR3 DNA sequence: TGTGCCAGCAGTCCGGGGGGAAGGGCCTCCTACGAGCAGTACTTC. Its translation is CASSPGGRASYEQYF.

Turning to this clonotype: A much larger clone lies one base from this, so it may be a read error. The chain links TRBV6-2 or TRBV6-3 to TRBJ2-2; no definite D call. Per the germline V gene, CDR1 is MNHEY and CDR2 is SVGEGT. V was trimmed by 5 bases and J by 4 bases, leaving 8 bases between them. The CDR3 extends over 13 amino acids. The CDR3 DNA is TGTGCCAGCAGTCCCTGTGGCACCGGGGAGCTGTTTTTT. Translation: CASSPCGTGELFF.

The chain combines TRBV7-8 with TRBJ1-2; D may be TRBD1 (6 bases). CDR1 is SGHVS, CDR2 FQNEAQ, per germline. V gave up 1 base and J gave up 7 bases, with 16 bases separating them. This CDR3 has 15 amino acids. The DNA of the CDR3 is TGTGCCAGCAGCTTAGACTACAGGGATGAGGTTGGCTACACCTTC. Translated: CASSLDYRDEVGYTF.

A single count supports this clonotype. The chain uses TRBV12-3 or TRBV12-4 and TRBJ2-3, with 7 bases fitting TRBD2. This CDR3 comprises 14 residues. V gave up 10 bases and J gave up 12 bases; unmatched junction bases: 19. The CDR3 is CATGRTGRADSQYF. CDR3 coding DNA: TGTGCCACCGGGAGGACTGGTCGTGCAGATTCACAGTATTTT.

The V gene is TRBV5-4, the J gene TRBJ2-7, with D possibly being TRBD2 (5 bases). The CDR3 length is 16 residues. Germline V CDR1 and CDR2: SGHNT, YYREEE (reference sequence). Trimming stripped 2 bases from V and 2 bases from J, with 17 bases between. The CDR3 region is CASSFWPLDSAYEQYF. CDR3 nucleotide sequence: TGTGCCAGCAGCTTTTGGCCCCTCGATAGCGCCTACGAGCAGTACTTC.

Comment on this clonotype: One base away lies a much larger clone, so this may be a sequencing read error. The V and J genes are TRBV4-2 and TRBJ2-1, with D possibly matching TRBD1 (6 bases). Germline CDR1 is LGHNA and CDR2 is YNFKEQ. This CDR3 is 14 amino acids long. The DNA for the CDR3 is TGTGCCAGCGGACGACAGGACGTACTCAATGAGCAGTCCTTC. Translated, it gives CASGRQDVLNEQSF.

As concerns this clonotype: It is likely a read error, because the conserved phenylalanine at the end of the CDR3 is missing. This chain links TRBV29-1 with TRBJ1-2; the D is unclear. This CDR3 region has 14 residues. Germline CDR1 SQVTM, CDR2 ANQGSEA. The CDR3 reads CSVNEATGMGGYTS. CDR3 bases: TGCAGTGTCAATGAGGCCACGGGAATGGGTGGCTACACCTCC.

A remark on this clonotype: At one of its ends the junction is not consistent with the germline gene, which may arise from a read error. This sequence joins TRBV10-3 and TRBJ2-7; D remains ambiguous. CDR1 is ENHRY, CDR2 SYGVKD, per germline. The CDR3 is made up of 13 amino acids. CDR3 residues: CVISPPLSYEQYF. The DNA of the CDR3 is TGTGTCATCAGTCCACCCCTCTCCTACGAGCAGTACTTC.

This clonotype was detected ten times or more. The chain joins TRBV4-3 to TRBJ2-3; D might be TRBD1 (6 bases). V lost 3 bases, J lost 6 bases, and 13 bases lay in between. This CDR3 region has 14 residues. The V gene's germline CDR1 is LGHNA and CDR2 YSLEER. The CDR3 region has the DNA TGCGCCAGCAGCCAGGGACACCGAGAGGATACGCAGTATTTT. It specifies CASSQGHREDTQYF.